The 2 T cell receptor beta chains below were found in one sample sequenced in a study of OX40 agonist ivuxolimab in advanced cancers. The receptor library was made with the immunoSEQ multiplex PCR assay. TCRdb holds this immuneACCESS table with in-frame rearrangements only. Some clones are missing; in checked studies, unresolved V genes explain under half, and the rest has no known cause. The sample includes around 14,000 clones, with around nine tenths observed a single time. Roughly 6.3% of the sample goes to the ten largest clones. This specimen was CD4+ or CD8+ T cells sorted from blood, taken in a trial of the OX40 agonist ivuxolimab. The receptors stem from an adult with an advanced solid tumor such as melanoma, head and neck, liver or kidney cancer.

This clone turned up a few times. The gene calls are TRBV12-5 and TRBJ1-6; possibly TRBD1 for D (5 bases). CDR3 length equals 15 residues. The V end lost 3 bases, the J end lost 6 bases, and 12 bases lay between the germline ends. Germline V gives CDR1 LGHNT, CDR2 FRNRAP. DNA for the CDR3: TGTGCTAGTGGTTTAGGGGCAGGGTTTAATTCACCCCTCCACTTT. Translation: CASGLGAGFNSPLHF.

This clone was observed a few times. The CDR3 protein is CASMGGGSYEQYF. DNA for the CDR3: TGTGCCTCCATGGGGGGGGGCTCCTACGAGCAGTACTTC. The chain links TRBV19 to TRBJ2-7, with TRBD2 matching 7 bases. J gave up 0 bases and V 11 bases, and 7 bases lay outside the gene matches. CDR3 length equals 13 residues. Per the germline V gene, CDR1 is LNHDA and CDR2 is SQIVND (reference sequence).